This T cell receptor beta chain was retrieved from a study of cytomegalovirus exposure and HLA in healthy donors. 60 Vbeta and 13 Jbeta primers were used in PCR. Libraries were prepared by immunoSEQ multiplex PCR; TCRdb keeps only in-frame clonotypes and omits some of them. The data show fewer than 250,000 clones, about 88% seen once. CDR1 is SGHVS, CDR2 FQNEAQ, per germline. The CDR3 totals 17 residues. Trimming cost V 1 base and J 0 bases, with 13 bases left between them. Source material: PBMCs. The rearrangement uses TRBV7-8 and TRBJ1-3; TRBD1 might be the D (5 bases). This clonotype was obtained from a woman aged 18-29 years in good health and CMV-seronegative. The CDR3 nucleotides are TGTGCCAGCAGCTTAGTTGGGGGGAAGAGCTCTGGAAACACCATATATTTT. It translates to CASSLVGGKSSGNTIYF.